This TCR beta chain was captured in a study of T cell responses to AZD1222 COVID-19 vaccine. Whole-study findings and limits: At baseline, seropositivity was found in only 5 to 7 AZD1222 recipients. Females made up more of the donors, who were largely white British, and clonal diversity may have come out too low. Distributed over spike, vaccine-associated CD4 TCRs predominated at 160-218 and 743-854. Repertoires in all cases were sampled only once the peak T cell response had passed.

The protocol was immunoSEQ multiplex PCR, while the TCRdb copy is restricted to in-frame clones and leaves out a portion. The table lists more than 110,000 clones, about 94% of them singletons. For this clone: Its antigen is unidentified.

This receptor was taken from an adult in good health. This sample comprised peripheral blood, obtained on day 0 of AZD1222 vaccination.

In DNA form, the CDR3 reads TGTGCCACCACAATAACCGGGACAGGGGGGGACACCATATATTTT. This sequence encodes CATTITGTGGDTIYF. The V gene is TRBV6-5, the J gene TRBJ1-3; 11 bases agree with TRBD1. Germline V gene sequence: CDR1 MNHEY, CDR2 SVGAGI. The CDR3 has 15 residues. J gave up 8 bases and V 10 bases, and 13 bases lay outside the gene matches.